This T cell receptor (beta chain) stems from a study of blood T cell repertoires in COVID-19. This table comes from immunoSEQ multiplex PCR, and its TCRdb copy is limited to in-frame clones, with some not included. This table has about 290,000 clones, about nine tenths appearing once. The CDR3 consists of 15 residues. Germline lookup yields CDR1 SGHRS and CDR2 YFSETQ. Trimming stripped 0 bases from V and 3 bases from J, with 9 bases between. This receptor was obtained from a woman aged 40 to 49 who had recovered from COVID-19. The rearrangement joins TRBV5-1 to TRBJ2-2; the D gene is possibly TRBD1 (5 bases). Sequencing used PBMCs or T cells enriched from blood (not recorded which). In DNA, the CDR3 is TGCGCCAGCAGCTTGGAAGTAGGGGACACCGGGGAGCTGTTTTTT. It codes for CASSLEVGDTGELFF.